This is a list of T cell receptor beta chains from one sample in a study of blood T cell repertoires in COVID-19. Assay: immunoSEQ multiplex PCR; the TCRdb copy retains only in-frame clones and omits some. Of 170,000 or so clones listed, 88% are singletons. Material for sequencing was PBMCs or T cells enriched from blood (not recorded which). These receptor sequences come from a woman between 18 and 29 years old who had recovered from COVID-19. Both conserved end residues are part of each CDR3. A D gene is named only where the DNA matches it firmly. Clone size, where shown, is once, few, many, or a class for clones that have expanded.

J gene	D gene	V gene	clone size	CDR3 protein	CDR3 DNA
TRBJ1-1	.	TRBV7-8	.	CASSLTSGMNTEAFF	TGTGCCAGCAGCCTAACTAGCGGGATGAACACTGAAGCTTTCTTT
TRBJ2-1	TRBD1	TRBV19	.	CASSIDRENEQFF	TGTGCCAGTAGTATCGACAGGGAAAATGAGCAGTTCTTC
TRBJ2-6	TRBD2	TRBV7-9	.	CASSLGSGISSGANVLTF	TGTGCCAGCAGCTTAGGAAGCGGGATCTCGTCTGGGGCCAACGTCCTGACTTTC
TRBJ2-3	.	TRBV10-1	.	CASSDPGNYTDTQYF	TGCGCCAGCAGTGATCCGGGAAACTACACAGATACGCAGTATTTT
TRBJ1-2	.	TRBV7-9	.	CASFRLGLGQSHEDYGYTF	TGTGCCAGCTTCAGGCTAGGGCTGGGACAATCACACGAGGACTATGGCTACACCTTC
TRBJ1-1	.	TRBV7-9	.	CASSLIPGYEDTEAFF	TGTGCCAGCAGCTTAATACCAGGGTATGAAGACACTGAAGCTTTCTTT
TRBJ2-7	TRBD2	TRBV4-2	many	CASSQGGESLASYEQYF	TGTGCCAGCAGCCAAGGCGGCGAGTCACTAGCGTCCTACGAGCAGTACTTC
TRBJ2-3	.	TRBV13	.	CASSLSGQPDTQYF	TGTGCCAGCAGCTTATCAGGACAGCCAGATACGCAGTATTTT
TRBJ2-7	TRBD1	TRBV29-1	.	CSVRTGSSYEQYF	TGCAGCGTCAGGACAGGGTCGAGCTACGAGCAGTACTTC
TRBJ1-2	TRBD1	TRBV5-5	.	CASSSGTEIRYGYTF	TGTGCCAGCAGCTCAGGGACAGAGATAAGATATGGCTACACCTTC
TRBJ1-2	.	TRBV6-6	.	CASSNGGFGYTF	TGTGCCAGCAGCAACGGGGGATTTGGCTACACCTTC
TRBJ1-5	.	TRBV3-1/TRBV3-2	.	CASSQDRAQPQHF	TGTGCCAGCAGCCAAGACAGGGCGCAGCCCCAGCATTTT
TRBJ1-1	.	TRBV10-3	.	CAIRGGQGEAFF	TGTGCCATCAGGGGGGGGCAGGGTGAAGCTTTCTTT
TRBJ2-3	TRBD1	TRBV7-2	.	CASNTQGATDTQYF	TGTGCCAGCAACACCCAGGGGGCTACAGATACGCAGTATTTT
TRBJ2-7	.	TRBV13	.	CASSPSVSSYEQYF	TGTGCCAGCAGCCCCTCCGTGAGCTCCTACGAGCAGTACTTC
TRBJ2-1	TRBD2	TRBV19	.	CASSTRTSGGPPLYNEQFF	TGTGCCAGTAGTACAAGGACTAGCGGGGGGCCCCCCCTCTACAATGAGCAGTTCTTC
TRBJ2-2	.	TRBV2	.	CASSEEFGQYPTGELFF	TGTGCCAGCAGTGAAGAATTTGGACAGTATCCCACCGGGGAGCTGTTTTTT
TRBJ2-2	TRBD2	TRBV3-1/TRBV3-2	.	CASSQAPSGGTGELFF	TGTGCCAGCAGCCAAGCCCCCAGCGGGGGGACCGGGGAGCTGTTTTTT
TRBJ2-5	TRBD1	TRBV2	.	CASRQQGRETQYF	TGTGCCAGCAGGCAACAGGGGAGAGAGACCCAGTACTTC
TRBJ2-3	TRBD2	TRBV30	.	CAWTPERGTRDTQYF	TGTGCCTGGACCCCCGAGCGGGGGACCAGGGATACGCAGTATTTT
TRBJ1-1	.	TRBV29-1	once	CSVGASVNVEAFF	TGCAGCGTTGGGGCCTCCGTTAACGTGGAAGCTTTCTTT
TRBJ1-4	TRBD1	TRBV9	.	CASSVGQGASNEKLFF	TGTGCCAGCAGCGTAGGGCAGGGGGCGTCTAATGAAAAACTGTTTTTT